This T cell receptor (beta chain) appears in the sequencing data of a study of OX40 agonist ivuxolimab in advanced cancers. Germline lookup yields CDR1 SGHVS and CDR2 FNYEAQ. With 4 bases removed from V and 4 bases from J, the gap between germline ends came to 16 bases. This CDR3 contains 15 residues. TCRdb keeps only in-frame clones here, not all; method: immunoSEQ multiplex PCR. The table has around 74,000 clones, roughly 90% seen once. The TCR comes from an adult with an advanced solid tumor such as melanoma, head and neck, liver or kidney cancer. Here the sequenced sample was CD4+ or CD8+ T cells sorted from blood, taken in a trial of the OX40 agonist ivuxolimab. The chain has TRBV7-6 and TRBJ1-1, with D possibly matching TRBD1 (6 bases). The CDR3 nucleotides read TGTGCCAGCAGCTCTTTCCAGGGGTATCGCACTGAAGCTTTCTTT. Protein: CASSSFQGYRTEAFF. Full variable domain (missing parts from reference TRBV7-6 and TRBJ1-1): GAGVSQSPRYKVTKRGQDVALRCDPISGHVSLYWYRQALGQGPEFLTYFNYEAQQDKSGLPNDRFSAERPEGSISTLTIQRTEQRDSAMYRCASSSFQGYRTEAFFGQGTRLTVV.